This TCR beta chain was captured by sequencing in a study of CD8 T cells in ankylosing spondylitis. This clonotype was counted many times. Its specificity is unknown. Libraries for TCR beta were made by quantitative 5'-RACE with molecular barcodes. TCRdb called the 5' RACE reads again in MiXCR, with one record for every CDR3 protein. The sample lists more than 300,000 distinct CDR3 sequences; more than 9% were seen once. The study's findings and limits: Relatively rare in peripheral blood, disease-linked clones were also CD8+. The clones that were linked to disease were reported to be significantly enriched in matched synovial fluid samples from ankylosing spondylitis patients. Some of the motif variants had earlier been found in reactive arthritis patients' fluid and blood.

The CDR3 covers 16 residues. With 5 bases removed from V and 3 bases from J, the gap between germline ends came to 18 bases. CDR1 is ENHRY and CDR2 is SYGVKD in the germline V gene. The chain links TRBV10-3 to TRBJ2-3, with TRBD2 as a possible D gene (5 bases). The TCR was taken from a female donor with ankylosing spondylitis or in good health (not recorded which). Source material: blood, either unsorted or a sorted T cell fraction (not recorded which). The CDR3 DNA reads as TGTGCCATCAGTATCTCGCAGACTACCGGGACAGATACGCAGTATTTT. It yields the protein CAISISQTTGTDTQYF.